These T cell receptor beta chains were read from a single sample in a study of T cell changes during pregnancy in multiple sclerosis. Method: immunoSEQ multiplex PCR; TCRdb's copy keeps in-frame clones and lacks some. Here the sample spans tens of thousands of clones, around 90% being singletons. The sample in question was CD4+ T cells from peripheral blood mononuclear cells, obtained after pregnancy. The receptors shown here come from a female donor in good health, enrolled as a control in a pregnancy study. Both conserved end residues are part of each CDR3. Each record gives: V gene, CDR3 protein.

V gene: TRBV19
CDR3 protein: CASSRTDSNQPQHF

V gene: TRBV6-6
CDR3 protein: CASSYVPGQETQYF

V gene: TRBV19
CDR3 protein: CASGRDRQETQYF

V gene: TRBV19
CDR3 protein: CASSPGTGRTEAFF

V gene: TRBV28
CDR3 protein: CASSQDSSSGNTIYF

V gene: TRBV10-1
CDR3 protein: CASTGTGSYEQYF

V gene: TRBV30
CDR3 protein: CAWRTSGGPEQYF

V gene: TRBV28
CDR3 protein: CASSLRVAGENEQFF

V gene: TRBV28
CDR3 protein: CASSFSLMGEGNEQYF

V gene: TRBV6-5
CDR3 protein: CATGRMNTEAFF

V gene: TRBV7-3
CDR3 protein: CASSRGDGNSPLHF

V gene: TRBV2
CDR3 protein: CASSNRGMNTGELFF

V gene: TRBV11-1
CDR3 protein: CASSLGPGLAGDEQFF

V gene: TRBV4-1
CDR3 protein: CASSQEPSGAYNEQFF

V gene: TRBV10-2
CDR3 protein: CASSELGGTSNQPQHF

V gene: TRBV30
CDR3 protein: CAWRSSGYGYTF

V gene: TRBV11-2
CDR3 protein: CASSLDTRDRGLNTEAFF

V gene: TRBV7-2
CDR3 protein: CASSLEGAGVDEQFF

V gene: TRBV10-3
CDR3 protein: CAIRNPGSPLHF

V gene: TRBV7-9
CDR3 protein: CASSLVLGGRTEAFF

V gene: TRBV7-2
CDR3 protein: CASSATRTGNYEQYF

V gene: TRBV5-1
CDR3 protein: CASSLEGTPRGEQFF

V gene: TRBV5-4
CDR3 protein: CASSSGQGATEAFF

V gene: TRBV18
CDR3 protein: CASSFGRLFGGTEAFF

V gene: TRBV29-1
CDR3 protein: CSYTEYSNQPQHF

V gene: TRBV19
CDR3 protein: CASSYPQRVGYTF

V gene: TRBV28
CDR3 protein: CASTRTGAYTIYF

V gene: TRBV28
CDR3 protein: CASSPPPGGGQPQHF

V gene: TRBV9
CDR3 protein: CASSVGWSRGSYNEQFF

V gene: TRBV2
CDR3 protein: CASSIQGANEKLFF

V gene: TRBV19
CDR3 protein: CASIDRGRTDTQYF

V gene: TRBV6-6
CDR3 protein: CAHSGGARKGETQYF